These 9 T cell receptor beta chains originate from one sample sequenced in a study of blood T cell repertoires in COVID-19. Clones were read by immunoSEQ multiplex PCR, and TCRdb kept only the in-frame ones, dropping some. The table has tens of thousands of clones, over 75% seen once. The source material was peripheral blood. The receptors shown here come from a woman at least 80 years old with active or convalescent COVID-19.

The chain uses TRBV19 and TRBJ1-4; tentative D call: TRBD1 (5 bases). V was pared by 6 bases and J by 10 bases, with 15 bases between. The length of the CDR3 is 13 residues. Germline V gene sequence: CDR1 LNHDA, CDR2 SQIVND (reference sequence). CDR3 DNA: TGTGCCAGTAGGGAGGGGCCGGGGGGAAAACTGTTTTTT. Its translation: CASREGPGGKLFF. The full variable domain, completed using reference TRBV19 and TRBJ1-4, is DGGITQSPKYLFRKEGQNVTLSCEQNLNHDAMYWYRQDPGQGLRLIYYSQIVNDFQKGDIAEGYSVSREKKESFPLTVTSAQKNPTAFYLCASREGPGGKLFFGSGTQLSVL.

V gene TRBV24-1 combines with J gene TRBJ2-3, with 11 bases aligning to TRBD2. V lost 10 bases, J lost 2 bases, and 4 bases stayed unmatched. The CDR3 covers 14 residues. Germline CDR1 is KGHDR and CDR2 is SFDVKD. The CDR3 spells CATAGLADTDTQYF. The CDR3 DNA reads as TGTGCCACTGCGGGACTAGCGGACACAGATACGCAGTATTTT.

The rearrangement links TRBV2 to TRBJ2-1, with D uncertain. The CDR3 loop spans 11 amino acids. V lost 6 bases, J lost 4 bases, and 4 bases lay in between. CDR1 and CDR2 from the germline V gene are SNHLY and FYNNEI. CDR3 sequence: CASSGYNEQFF. DNA for the CDR3: TGTGCCAGCAGCGGGTACAATGAGCAGTTCTTC. The full variable domain, rest sourced from reference TRBV2 and TRBJ2-1, is EPEVTQTPSHQVTQMGQEVILRCVPISNHLYFYWYRQILGQKVEFLVSFYNNEISEKSEIFDDQFSVERPDGSNFTLKIRSTKLEDSAMYFCASSGYNEQFFGPGTRLTVL.

This chain uses TRBV19 with TRBJ1-5, with D perhaps TRBD1 (5 bases). Trimming pared 7 bases from V and 6 bases from J, leaving 16 bases between. CDR1 and CDR2 (germline): LNHDA, SQIVND (reference sequence). The CDR3 length is 14 residues. CDR3 protein: CASTTGSGGQPQHF. In nucleotides, the CDR3 is TGTGCCAGTACCACCGGGAGCGGGGGTCAGCCCCAGCATTTT.

The chain uses TRBV28 and TRBJ1-2; unclear D gene. This CDR3 has 14 amino acids. Trimming removed 3 bases from V and 0 bases from J, with 8 bases in between. The germline V gene encodes CDR1 MDHEN and CDR2 SYDVKM. The CDR3 here is CASSFPRSNYGYTF. CDR3 nucleotides: TGTGCCAGCAGTTTTCCCAGATCTAACTATGGCTACACCTTC.

The CDR3 DNA follows: TGCGCCAGCAGCCAAGATACCGACAGGGCTAACTATGGCTACACCTTC. Translating gives CASSQDTDRANYGYTF. V is TRBV4-1 and J is TRBJ1-2; 7 nucleotides match TRBD1. This CDR3 region has 16 residues. CDR1 MGHRA and CDR2 YSYEKL come from the germline V gene. The junction had 4 bases not matched to a gene; V was cut back by 0 bases and J by 0 bases.

This clone was counted a single time. V is TRBV19 and J is TRBJ1-2, with TRBD1 as a possible D gene (5 bases). This CDR3 contains 12 residues. CDR1 LNHDA and CDR2 SQIVND come from the germline V gene (reference sequence). V was pared by 8 bases and J by 2 bases, with 9 bases between. CDR3 sequence (DNA): TGTGCCAGTGGAACAGGCAACTATGGCTACACCTTC. This gives the protein CASGTGNYGYTF. Looking up the rest from reference TRBV19 and TRBJ1-2 gives the full variable domain: DGGITQSPKYLFRKEGQNVTLSCEQNLNHDAMYWYRQDPGQGLRLIYYSQIVNDFQKGDIAEGYSVSREKKESFPLTVTSAQKNPTAFYLCASGTGNYGYTFGSGTRLTVV.

The chain has TRBV7-9 and TRBJ1-5, with TRBD1 matching over 7 bases. Trimming took 5 bases from V and 2 from J; bases not matched to a gene: 6. CDR1 and CDR2 from the germline V gene are SEHNR and FQNEAQ (reference sequence). This CDR3 spans 15 amino acids. This CDR3 reads CASSTLGQGNQPQHF. In nucleotides, the CDR3 is TGTGCCAGCAGCACCCTTGGACAGGGCAATCAGCCCCAGCATTTT.

This sequence joins TRBV28 and TRBJ1-5; weak D call: TRBD1 (5 bases). This CDR3 has 14 residues. Germline V CDR1 and CDR2: MDHEN, SYDVKM. Trimming cost V 6 bases and J 9 bases, with 18 bases left between them. The CDR3 bases are TGTGCCAGCAGAACAGAGACAGTCATTACGCCCCAGCATTTT. This encodes CASRTETVITPQHF. The entire variable domain, with the rest obtained from reference TRBV28 and TRBJ1-5, is as follows: DVKVTQSSRYLVKRTGEKVFLECVQDMDHENMFWYRQDPGLGLRLIYFSYDVKMKEKGDIPEGYSVSREKKERFSLILESASTNQTSMYLCASRTETVITPQHFGDGTRLSIL.